The rows below give T cell receptor beta chains drawn from one sample of a study of T cell responses to AZD1222 COVID-19 vaccine. The data were produced by immunoSEQ multiplex PCR, yet TCRdb's version contains in-frame clones alone and is incomplete. Here the sample spans roughly 55,000 clones, nearly 90% being singletons. Specimen: peripheral blood, collected on day 0 of AZD1222 vaccination. These receptors were collected from an adult in good health. Both conserved end residues are trimmed from each CDR3.

TRBV12-3/TRBV12-4	TRBJ2-2	ASSLWETGELF
TRBV5-1	TRBJ1-3	ASSTDSVFYGNTIY
TRBV5-6	TRBJ1-4	ASSVLQGHNEKLF
TRBV7-9	TRBJ1-3	ASSFDSGNTIY
TRBV4-1	TRBJ1-5	ASSQDVGGSGQPQH
TRBV3-1/TRBV3-2	TRBJ1-3	ASRDGTGPIRSGNTIY
TRBV9	TRBJ1-3	ASSARDRATGNTIY
TRBV9	TRBJ2-4	ASSARDGSIAKNIQY
TRBV28	TRBJ1-2	ASRGYGYT
TRBV2	TRBJ1-5	ASSGGGAGNQPQH
TRBV9	TRBJ2-2	ASSARAGGSTGELF
TRBV4-1	TRBJ1-1	ASSQGITPSMNTEAF
TRBV10-2	TRBJ2-7	ASSTGGVPYEQY
TRBV18	TRBJ1-1	ASSPPTVDGAF
TRBV23-1	TRBJ1-5	ASSPRDTNHWPQH
TRBV21-1	TRBJ1-5	ASSKGAGQGNQPQH
TRBV5-4	TRBJ2-1	ASSLDRSSYNEQF
TRBV6-5	TRBJ2-7	ASSVGGAYEQY
TRBV7-6	TRBJ2-7	ASSLAGRDQGEQY
TRBV28	TRBJ1-6	ASSYRLRKDNSPLH
TRBV18	TRBJ2-5	ASSPPAGQETQY
TRBV6-5	TRBJ2-5	ATLTGNQETQY
TRBV28	TRBJ1-2	ASSSRGGHNGYT
TRBV19	TRBJ1-1	ASSPGGVDTEAF
TRBV6-5	TRBJ1-1	ASTYRGQAF
TRBV28	TRBJ1-6	ASRRVKSPLH
TRBV13	TRBJ2-7	ASSPGGGYEQY
TRBV2	TRBJ1-2	ASSRGVDGYT
TRBV6-2/TRBV6-3	TRBJ1-1	ASSYDRGGTTEAF
TRBV5-5	TRBJ1-1	ASSLGQGGTEAF
TRBV9	TRBJ2-7	ASSVDSDELEQY